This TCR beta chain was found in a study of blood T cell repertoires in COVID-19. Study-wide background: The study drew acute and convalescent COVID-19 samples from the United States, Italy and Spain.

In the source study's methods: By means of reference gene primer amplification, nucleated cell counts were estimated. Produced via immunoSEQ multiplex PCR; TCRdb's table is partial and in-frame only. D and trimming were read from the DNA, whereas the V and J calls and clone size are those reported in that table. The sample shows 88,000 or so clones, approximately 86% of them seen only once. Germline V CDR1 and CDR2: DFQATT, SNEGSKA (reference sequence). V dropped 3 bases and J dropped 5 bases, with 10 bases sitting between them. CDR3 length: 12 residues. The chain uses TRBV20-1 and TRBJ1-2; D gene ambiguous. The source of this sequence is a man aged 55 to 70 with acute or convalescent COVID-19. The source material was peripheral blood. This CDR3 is CSASDGDYGYTF. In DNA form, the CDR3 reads TGCAGTGCTAGTGACGGTGATTATGGCTACACCTTC.